A single sample gave rise to the 26 T cell receptor beta chains below, sequenced in a study of beta chain features in type 1 diabetes. Expressed TCRB transcripts got sequenced, as all isolated RNA was reverse transcribed. The assay was immunoSEQ multiplex PCR, and TCRdb's table has in-frame clones only and misses some. This table has under 25,000 clones, 50% appearing once. Sequencing was performed on stem cell memory CD4+ T cells from blood. These receptors all come from a man younger than 30 in good health.

This sequence joins TRBV18 and TRBJ2-6, with 7 bases lining up with TRBD1. This CDR3 spans 19 amino acids. The germline CDR1 and CDR2 sequences are KGHSH and LQKENI. V was clipped by 3 bases and J by 1 base; unmatched bases: 12. The CDR3 protein is CASSPLTGTALSGANVLTF. CDR3 sequence (DNA): TGTGCCAGCTCACCCTTGACCGGGACAGCTTTGTCTGGGGCCAACGTCCTGACTTTC.

V and J are TRBV7-2 and TRBJ2-3; 9 nucleotides line up with TRBD2. The V segment lost 1 base and the J segment 5 bases; nucleotides outside the gene matches: 4. This CDR3 contains 15 residues. Germline CDR1 SGHTA, CDR2 FQGNSA. This CDR3 reads CASSLVAGEVDTQYF. DNA of the CDR3: TGTGCCAGCAGCTTAGTAGCGGGAGAGGTAGATACGCAGTATTTT.

The chain employs TRBV9 and TRBJ2-7; the D gene is possibly TRBD1 (6 bases). This CDR3 spans 15 amino acids. V lost 5 bases and J 1 base, leaving 16 bases between the germline ends. The germline gives CDR1 SGDLS, CDR2 YYNGEE. The CDR3 here is CASSKAAGESYEQYF. For the CDR3, the DNA is TGTGCCAGCAGTAAGGCGGCAGGGGAGTCCTACGAGCAGTACTTC. Full variable domain (missing parts from reference TRBV9 and TRBJ2-7): DSGVTQTPKHLITATGQRVTLRCSPRSGDLSVYWYQQSLDQGLQFLIQYYNGEERAKGNILERFSAQQFPDLHSELNLSSLELGDSALYFCASSKAAGESYEQYFGPGTRLTVT.

The rearrangement links TRBV11-2 to TRBJ2-1, with a possible D match to TRBD1 (6 bases). Germline V gives CDR1 SGHAT, CDR2 FQNNGV. V was pared by 3 bases and J by 6 bases, with 9 bases between. The CDR3 spans 13 residues. CDR3 bases: TGTGCCAGCAGCTTGGCAGGGGCCAATGAGCAGTTCTTC. Its translation: CASSLAGANEQFF.

This chain connects TRBV5-1 to TRBJ2-1; weak D call: TRBD2 (6 bases). The germline gives CDR1 SGHRS, CDR2 YFSETQ. V lost 4 bases and J lost 8, with 16 bases in between. This CDR3 spans 14 amino acids. CDR3 sequence reads: CASSPGLAWDEQFF. In DNA, the CDR3 is TGCGCCAGCAGCCCGGGACTGGCGTGGGATGAGCAGTTCTTC.

The CDR3 sequence is CASSLGQASAGELFF. For the CDR3, the DNA is TGTGCCAGCAGCTTAGGACAGGCCTCGGCCGGGGAGCTGTTTTTT. J is TRBJ2-2 and V is TRBV7-3; 7 nucleotides match TRBD1. The CDR3 loop spans 15 amino acids. Germline assignment: CDR1 SGHTA and CDR2 FQGTGA. Trimming at V came to 2 bases and at J to 6 bases, leaving 6 bases not matched to a gene.

The chain combines TRBV19 with TRBJ2-7; D may be TRBD2 (6 bases). V was clipped by 3 bases and J by 3 bases, with 15 bases between them. Germline V lookup: CDR1 LNHDA, CDR2 SQIVND (reference sequence). The CDR3 consists of 15 residues. CDR3 bases: TGTGCCAGTAGTATGTCGGGGGTCAAAATCTACGAGCAGTACTTC. This encodes CASSMSGVKIYEQYF. The variable domain in full, with the rest retrieved from reference TRBV19 and TRBJ2-7, is DGGITQSPKYLFRKEGQNVTLSCEQNLNHDAMYWYRQDPGQGLRLIYYSQIVNDFQKGDIAEGYSVSREKKESFPLTVTSAQKNPTAFYLCASSMSGVKIYEQYFGPGTRLTVT.

The chain combines TRBV7-2 with TRBJ1-5, with TRBD1 as a possible D gene (6 bases). The CDR3 is made up of 15 amino acids. The V gene's germline CDR1 is SGHTA and CDR2 FQGNSA. V lost 5 bases and J 2 bases, leaving 13 bases between the germline ends. The CDR3 loop reads CASSRDRMGNQPQHF. The CDR3 DNA sequence: TGTGCCAGCAGCCGCGACAGGATGGGCAATCAGCCCCAGCATTTT.

The CDR3 bases are TGCGCCAGCAGCGCCCGACAGTCTGGCTACAATGAGCAGTTCTTC. Its translation is CASSARQSGYNEQFF. V usage is TRBV5-1 and J usage is TRBJ2-1; weak D call: TRBD1 (5 bases). Trimming pared 4 bases from V and 3 bases from J, leaving 14 bases between. The CDR3 is 15 amino acids. CDR1 and CDR2 from the germline V gene are SGHRS and YFSETQ.

This chain links TRBV27 with TRBJ2-7; 11 bases fit TRBD1. CDR3 length: 15 residues. Germline values: CDR1 MNHEY, CDR2 SMNVEV (reference sequence). The V segment lost 4 bases and the J segment 2 bases; nucleotides outside the gene matches: 4. The CDR3 sequence is CASSSRTGGAYEQYF. The CDR3 DNA is TGTGCCAGCAGTTCCCGGACAGGGGGCGCCTACGAGCAGTACTTC.

The chain employs TRBV11-2 and TRBJ2-5; D may be TRBD2 (5 bases). The germline V gene has CDR1 SGHAT and CDR2 FQNNGV. There are 16 residues in the CDR3. Trimming took off 2 bases at V and 2 bases at J, with 15 bases between the two ends. As DNA, the CDR3 is TGTGCCAGCAGCTTACCCCTAGCAGCTATTCAAGAGACCCAGTACTTC. This gives the protein CASSLPLAAIQETQYF.

The chain has TRBV2 and TRBJ2-5; weak D call: TRBD2 (5 bases). This CDR3 has 13 residues. The V gene's germline CDR1 is SNHLY and CDR2 FYNNEI. The V gene lost 6 bases and the J gene lost 5 bases, with 13 bases spanning the gap. The CDR3 loop is CASRANPSETQYF. Written as DNA, the CDR3 is TGTGCCAGCAGAGCTAACCCTAGCGAGACCCAGTACTTC.

The chain links TRBV18 to TRBJ2-1; D may be TRBD2 (6 bases). The V gene's germline CDR1 is KGHSH and CDR2 LQKENI. V was trimmed by 1 base and J by 1 base, leaving 8 bases between them. This CDR3 has 15 amino acids. The CDR3 reads CASSPLAVSYNEQFF. The CDR3 nucleotides are TGTGCCAGCTCACCACTAGCGGTGTCCTACAATGAGCAGTTCTTC.

In its sample, this clone was seen once. This rearrangement joins TRBV30 to TRBJ1-2, with 9 bases identical to TRBD1. The V segment lost 6 bases and the J segment 0 bases; nucleotides outside the gene matches: 11. The CDR3 has 16 residues. Germline-derived CDR1 and CDR2 are GTSNPN and SVGIG (reference sequence). CDR3 sequence (DNA): TGTGCCTGTAAGGACAGGGGTATGTACGCTAACTATGGCTACACCTTC. It translates to CACKDRGMYANYGYTF.

The V and J genes are TRBV7-2 and TRBJ2-5; 9 nucleotides align to TRBD1. Germline trimming cut 1 base from V and 5 bases from J; bases unmatched to any gene: 11. Germline CDR1 reads SGHTA; CDR2 reads FQGNSA. The CDR3 length is 17 residues. Here the CDR3 DNA reads TGTGCCAGCAGCTTAGTTCACGGGACAGGGTGGGGGGAGACCCAGTACTTC. As protein: CASSLVHGTGWGETQYF.

The chain couples TRBV29-1 to TRBJ2-7; D gene unclear. The germline V gene has CDR1 SQVTM and CDR2 ANQGSEA. Between the trimmed V and J ends, which lost 6 bases and 0 bases, there was a span of 15 bases. There are 14 residues in the CDR3. In DNA, the CDR3 is TGCAGCGTGATACCCGGGTTCAGCTCCTACGAGCAGTACTTC. This translates into CSVIPGFSSYEQYF.

This chain joins TRBV7-2 and TRBJ2-3; D not certain. Germline V gene sequence: CDR1 SGHTA, CDR2 FQGNSA. Trimming stripped 5 bases from V and 0 bases from J, with 12 bases between. This CDR3 is built from 15 residues. The CDR3 reads CASSKHVTSTDTQYF. The CDR3 DNA reads TGTGCCAGCAGCAAACACGTGACTAGCACAGATACGCAGTATTTT.

The chain has TRBV11-2 and TRBJ2-5, with 8 bases lining up with TRBD1. The CDR3 is made up of 14 amino acids. CDR1 and CDR2 (germline): SGHAT, FQNNGV. V trimming: 5 bases; J trimming: 4 bases; junction bases outside the gene matches: 6. This CDR3 reads CASSPGQGRETQYF. CDR3 bases: TGTGCCAGCAGCCCCGGACAGGGAAGAGAGACCCAGTACTTC.

The V call is TRBV25-1, the J call TRBJ2-2; 10 bases are a match to TRBD1. From germline, CDR1 is MGHDK and CDR2 SYGVNS. The trim removed 1 base at V and 6 bases at J, leaving 5 bases unmatched. This CDR3 spans 16 amino acids. The CDR3, as DNA: TGTGCCAGCAGTGAATCATCGGGACAGGGGTCCGGGGAGCTGTTTTTT. Translation gives CASSESSGQGSGELFF.

This clone has just a few counts. The rearrangement joins TRBV29-1 to TRBJ2-4; 10 bases line up with TRBD2. CDR3 size: 14 residues. V lost 4 bases to trimming and J lost 2 bases; unmatched junction nucleotides: 2. CDR1 and CDR2 from the germline V gene are SQVTM and ANQGSEA. CDR3 protein: CSVALAGTKNIQYF. The CDR3 DNA follows: TGCAGCGTTGCACTAGCGGGGACCAAAAACATTCAGTACTTC. The entire variable domain, with the rest obtained from reference TRBV29-1 and TRBJ2-4, is as follows: SAVISQKPSRDICQRGTSLTIQCQVDSQVTMMFWYRQQPGQSLTLIATANQGSEATYESGFVIDKFPISRPNLTFSTLTVSNMSPEDSSIYLCSVALAGTKNIQYFGAGTRLSVL.

This clone was recorded a few times. The chain joins TRBV7-9 to TRBJ1-5; D possibly corresponds to TRBD1 (6 bases). Trimming left V 4 bases short and J 1 base short, with 8 bases between. The CDR3 has 14 residues. Germline CDR1 SEHNR, CDR2 FQNEAQ (reference sequence). The CDR3, as DNA: TGTGCCAGCAGCTCCAGGGGAAGCAATCAGCCCCAGCATTTT. It encodes CASSSRGSNQPQHF.

The chain employs TRBV7-9 and TRBJ2-7; 9 bases match TRBD1. Trimming removed 3 bases from V and 5 bases from J; junction bases left unmatched: 8. This CDR3 region has 15 residues. From germline, CDR1 is SEHNR and CDR2 FQNEAQ (reference sequence). The CDR3 nucleotides are TGTGCCAGCAGCTTTCTCGGGACAGGGATGAACGAGCAGTACTTC. This codes for CASSFLGTGMNEQYF. The variable domain in full, completed from reference TRBV7-9 and TRBJ2-7, reads DTGVSQNPRHKITKRGQNVTFRCDPISEHNRLYWYRQTLGQGPEFLTYFQNEAQLEKSRLLSDRFSAERPKGSFSTLEIQRTEQGDSAMYLCASSFLGTGMNEQYFGPGTRLTVT.

The chain couples TRBV19 to TRBJ1-2; 8 bases are shared with TRBD1. The V gene's germline CDR1 is LNHDA and CDR2 SQIVND (reference sequence). V was pared by 5 bases and J by 7 bases, with 3 bases of the junction left unmatched. The CDR3 extends over 12 amino acids. This CDR3 is CASSPRGPGYTF. The CDR3 DNA sequence: TGTGCCAGTAGTCCCAGGGGGCCTGGCTACACCTTC.

V usage is TRBV9 and J usage is TRBJ1-1; D might be TRBD1 (6 bases). The V and J ends lost 0 bases and 5 bases respectively, with 8 bases between them. This CDR3 contains 13 residues. CDR1 is SGDLS and CDR2 is YYNGEE in the germline V gene. CDR3 loop: CASSVGQETEAFF. Here the CDR3 DNA reads TGTGCCAGCAGCGTAGGACAGGAAACTGAAGCTTTCTTT.

This clone was recorded a few times. V gene TRBV7-3 combines with J gene TRBJ2-2; D is possibly TRBD2 (5 bases). The germline V and J ends were trimmed by 4 bases and 6 bases, with 12 bases remaining between them. CDR3 length: 14 residues. Germline V gene sequence: CDR1 SGHTA, CDR2 FQGTGA. CDR3 residues: CASSSVASAGELFF. The DNA for the CDR3 is TGTGCCAGCAGCTCCGTAGCGTCAGCCGGGGAGCTGTTTTTT.

This clone has only one observation. This sequence joins TRBV28 and TRBJ2-5, with 12 bases aligning to TRBD2. This CDR3 spans 17 amino acids. J was trimmed by 4 bases and V by 6 bases; bases with no gene match: 12. Per the germline V gene, CDR1 is MDHEN and CDR2 is SYDVKM. DNA for the CDR3: TGTGCCAGCAGAATTCGACTAGCGGGGGCCATCGGAGAGACCCAGTACTTC. Residues: CASRIRLAGAIGETQYF.